This note documents a single TCR beta chain sequence. With 5 bases removed from V and 13 bases from J, the gap between germline ends came to 14 bases. CDR1 SGHAT and CDR2 FQNNGV come from the germline V gene. The CDR3 totals 11 residues. The protocol was immunoSEQ multiplex PCR, while the TCRdb copy is restricted to in-frame clones and leaves out a portion. The table includes more than 45,000 clones, 90% to 95% detected once. These data come from a study of technical replicates of blood from a handful of donors. The rearrangement joins TRBV11-2 to TRBJ1-2; D unresolved. The sequence was obtained from a human donor in good health. Some clones in this sample may be carry-over from other donors' samples. The sequenced sample was PBMCs. CDR3 sequence reads: CASSPGRSVTF. The CDR3 DNA is TGTGCCAGCAGCCCTGGGAGGTCTGTCACCTTC.